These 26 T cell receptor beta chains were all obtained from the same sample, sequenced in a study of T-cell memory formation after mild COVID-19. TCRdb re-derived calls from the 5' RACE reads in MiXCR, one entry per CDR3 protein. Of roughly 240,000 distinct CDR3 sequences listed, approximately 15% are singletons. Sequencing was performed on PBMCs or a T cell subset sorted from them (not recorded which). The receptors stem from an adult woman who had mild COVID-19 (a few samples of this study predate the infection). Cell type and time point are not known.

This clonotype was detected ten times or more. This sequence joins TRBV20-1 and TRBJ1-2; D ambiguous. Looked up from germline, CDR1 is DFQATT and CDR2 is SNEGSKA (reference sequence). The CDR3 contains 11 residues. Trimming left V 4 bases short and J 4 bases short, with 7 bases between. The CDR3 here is CSANPSYGYTF. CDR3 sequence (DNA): TGCAGTGCTAACCCCTCCTATGGCTACACCTTC.

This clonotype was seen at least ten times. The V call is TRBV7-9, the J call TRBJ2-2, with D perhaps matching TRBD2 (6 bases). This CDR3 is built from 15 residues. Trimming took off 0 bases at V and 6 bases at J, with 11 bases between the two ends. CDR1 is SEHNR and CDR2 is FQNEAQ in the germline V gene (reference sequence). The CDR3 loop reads CASSLALAGSGELFF. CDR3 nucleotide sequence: TGTGCCAGCAGCTTAGCGCTCGCGGGATCCGGGGAGCTGTTTTTT.

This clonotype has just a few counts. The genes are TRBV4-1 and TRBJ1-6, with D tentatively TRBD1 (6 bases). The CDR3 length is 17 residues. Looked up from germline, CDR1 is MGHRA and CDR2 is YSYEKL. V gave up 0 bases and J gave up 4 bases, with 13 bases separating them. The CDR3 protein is CASSQDLRGGYNSPLHF. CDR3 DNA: TGCGCCAGCAGCCAAGACCTGAGGGGGGGATATAATTCACCCCTCCACTTT.

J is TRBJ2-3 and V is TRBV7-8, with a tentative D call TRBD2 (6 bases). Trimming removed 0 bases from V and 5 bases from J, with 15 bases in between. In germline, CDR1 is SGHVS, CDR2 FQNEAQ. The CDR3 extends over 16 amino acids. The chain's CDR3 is CASSLAGGGYRDTQYF. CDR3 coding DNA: TGTGCCAGCAGCTTAGCGGGTGGAGGGTATAGAGATACGCAGTATTTT.

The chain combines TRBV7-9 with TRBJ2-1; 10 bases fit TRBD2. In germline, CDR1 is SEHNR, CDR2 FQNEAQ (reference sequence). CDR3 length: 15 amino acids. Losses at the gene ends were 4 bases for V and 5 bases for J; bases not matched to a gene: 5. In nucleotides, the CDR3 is TGTGCCAGCAGCTCCTGGACTAGCGGAAACAATGAGCAGTTCTTC. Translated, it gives CASSSWTSGNNEQFF.

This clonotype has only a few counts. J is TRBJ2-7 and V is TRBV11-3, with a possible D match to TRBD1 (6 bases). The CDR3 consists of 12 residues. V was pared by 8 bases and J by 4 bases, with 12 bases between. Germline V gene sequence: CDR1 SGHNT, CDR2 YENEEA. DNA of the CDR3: TGTGCCAGCGGAAGACAGGCGTACGAGCAGTACTTC. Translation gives CASGRQAYEQYF.

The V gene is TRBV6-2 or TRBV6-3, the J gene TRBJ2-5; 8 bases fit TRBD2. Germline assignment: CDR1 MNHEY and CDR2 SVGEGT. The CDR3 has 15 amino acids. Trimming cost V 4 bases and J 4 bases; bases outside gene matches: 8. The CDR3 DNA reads TGTGCCAGCAGTTTCTTAACTAGCGGCCCAGAGACCCAGTACTTC. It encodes CASSFLTSGPETQYF.

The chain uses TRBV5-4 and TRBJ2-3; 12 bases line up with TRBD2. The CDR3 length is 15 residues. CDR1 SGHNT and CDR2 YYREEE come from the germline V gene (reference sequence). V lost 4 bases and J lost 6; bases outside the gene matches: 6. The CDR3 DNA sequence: TGTGCCAGCAGCCGGCTAGCGGGGGGGCCGGATACGCAGTATTTT. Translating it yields CASSRLAGGPDTQYF.

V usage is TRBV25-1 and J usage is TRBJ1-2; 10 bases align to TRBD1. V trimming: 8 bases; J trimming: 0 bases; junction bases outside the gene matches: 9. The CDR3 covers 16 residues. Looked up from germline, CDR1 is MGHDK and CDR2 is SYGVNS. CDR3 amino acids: CASSAPGQGANYGYTF. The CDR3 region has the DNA TGTGCCAGCTCCGCTCCCGGACAGGGGGCTAACTATGGCTACACCTTC.

The DNA of the CDR3 is TGTGCCAGCAGTAACTCTCCGGGAGAAAAACTGTTTTTT. It encodes CASSNSPGEKLFF. The gene calls are TRBV25-1 and TRBJ1-4; D uncertain. In germline, CDR1 is MGHDK, CDR2 SYGVNS. V was shortened by 5 bases and J by 8 bases, with 12 bases between the two germline ends. This CDR3 spans 13 amino acids.

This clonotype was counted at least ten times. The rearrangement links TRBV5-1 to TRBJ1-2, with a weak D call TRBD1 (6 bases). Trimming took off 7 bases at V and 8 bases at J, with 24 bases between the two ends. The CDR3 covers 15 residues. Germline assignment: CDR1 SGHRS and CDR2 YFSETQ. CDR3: CASSTGRGEVYGYTF. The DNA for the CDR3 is TGCGCCAGCTCTACAGGGCGGGGAGAGGTATACGGCTACACCTTC.

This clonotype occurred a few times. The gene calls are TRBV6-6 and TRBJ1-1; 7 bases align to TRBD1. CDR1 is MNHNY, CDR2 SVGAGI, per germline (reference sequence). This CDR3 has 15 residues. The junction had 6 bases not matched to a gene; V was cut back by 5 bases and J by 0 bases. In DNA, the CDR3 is TGTGCCAGCAGTGAACCCGGGACAGTGAACACTGAAGCTTTCTTT. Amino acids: CASSEPGTVNTEAFF.

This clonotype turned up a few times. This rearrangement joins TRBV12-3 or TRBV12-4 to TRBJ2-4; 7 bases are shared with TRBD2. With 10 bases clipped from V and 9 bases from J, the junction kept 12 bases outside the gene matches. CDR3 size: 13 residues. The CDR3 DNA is TGTGCCACCTCTAGCGGTGGGGCGGGCATTCAGTACTTC. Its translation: CATSSGGAGIQYF.

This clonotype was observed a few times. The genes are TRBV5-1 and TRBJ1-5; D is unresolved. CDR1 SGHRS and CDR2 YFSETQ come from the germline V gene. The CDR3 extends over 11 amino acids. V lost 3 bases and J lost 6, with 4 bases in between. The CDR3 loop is CASSSVQPQHF. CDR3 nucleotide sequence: TGCGCCAGCAGCTCGGTTCAGCCCCAGCATTTT. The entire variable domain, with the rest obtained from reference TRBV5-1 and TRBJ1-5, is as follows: KAGVTQTPRYLIKTRGQQVTLSCSPISGHRSVSWYQQTPGQGLQFLFEYFSETQRNKGNFPGRFSGRQFSNSRSEMNVSTLELGDSALYLCASSSVQPQHFGDGTRLSIL.

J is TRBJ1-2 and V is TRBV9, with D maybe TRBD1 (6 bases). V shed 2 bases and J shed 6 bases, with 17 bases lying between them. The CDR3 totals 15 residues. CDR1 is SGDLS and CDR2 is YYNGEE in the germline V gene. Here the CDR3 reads CASSVEQQGWDGYTF. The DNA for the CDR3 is TGTGCCAGCAGCGTCGAGCAACAGGGTTGGGATGGCTACACCTTC.

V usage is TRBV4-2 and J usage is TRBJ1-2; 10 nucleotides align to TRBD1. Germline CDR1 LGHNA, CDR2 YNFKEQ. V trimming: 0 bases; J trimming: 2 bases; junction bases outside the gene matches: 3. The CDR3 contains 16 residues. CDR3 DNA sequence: TGTGCCAGCAGCCAAGATTTGACAGGGGGCAACTATGGCTACACCTTC. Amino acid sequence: CASSQDLTGGNYGYTF.

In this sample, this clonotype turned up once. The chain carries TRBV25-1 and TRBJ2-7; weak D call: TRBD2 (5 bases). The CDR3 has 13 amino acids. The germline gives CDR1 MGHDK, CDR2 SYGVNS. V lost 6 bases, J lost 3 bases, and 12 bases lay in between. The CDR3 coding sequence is TGTGCCAGCAGCGCGGACTCTTTCTACGAGCAGTACTTC. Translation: CASSADSFYEQYF.

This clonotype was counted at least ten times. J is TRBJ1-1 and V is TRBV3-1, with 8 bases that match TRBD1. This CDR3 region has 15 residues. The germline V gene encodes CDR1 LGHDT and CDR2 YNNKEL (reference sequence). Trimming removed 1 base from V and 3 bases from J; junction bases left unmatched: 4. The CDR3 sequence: CASSQARTGYTEAFF. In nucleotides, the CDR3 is TGTGCCAGCAGCCAAGCGAGGACAGGGTACACTGAAGCTTTCTTT. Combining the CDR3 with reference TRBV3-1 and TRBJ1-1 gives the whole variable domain DTAVSQTPKYLVTQMGNDKSIKCEQNLGHDTMYWYKQDSKKFLKIMFSYNNKELIINETVPNRFSPKSPDKAHLNLHINSLELGDSAVYFCASSQARTGYTEAFFGQGTRLTVV.

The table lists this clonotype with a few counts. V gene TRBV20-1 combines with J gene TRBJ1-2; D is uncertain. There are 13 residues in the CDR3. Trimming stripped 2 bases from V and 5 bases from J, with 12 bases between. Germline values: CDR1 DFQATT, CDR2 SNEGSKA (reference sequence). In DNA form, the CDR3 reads TGCAGTGCTAGAAGGGCGGACTATTATGGCTACACCTTC. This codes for CSARRADYYGYTF.

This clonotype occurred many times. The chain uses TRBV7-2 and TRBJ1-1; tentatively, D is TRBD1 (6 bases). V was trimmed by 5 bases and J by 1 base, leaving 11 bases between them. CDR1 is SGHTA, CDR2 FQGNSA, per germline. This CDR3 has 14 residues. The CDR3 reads CASSPGTQNTEAFF. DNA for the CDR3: TGTGCCAGCAGCCCAGGGACACAGAACACTGAAGCTTTCTTT.

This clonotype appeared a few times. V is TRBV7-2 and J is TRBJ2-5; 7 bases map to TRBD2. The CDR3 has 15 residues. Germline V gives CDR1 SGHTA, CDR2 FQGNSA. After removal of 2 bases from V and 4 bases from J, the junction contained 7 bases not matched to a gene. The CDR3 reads CASSLWGGLVETQYF. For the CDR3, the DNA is TGTGCCAGCAGCTTATGGGGGGGTTTAGTAGAGACCCAGTACTTC.

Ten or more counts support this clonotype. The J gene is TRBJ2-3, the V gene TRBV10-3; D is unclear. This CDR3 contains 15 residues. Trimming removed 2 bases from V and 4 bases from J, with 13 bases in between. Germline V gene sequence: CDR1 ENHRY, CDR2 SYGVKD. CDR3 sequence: CAISEPTRGPDTQYF. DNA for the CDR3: TGTGCCATCAGTGAGCCCACACGCGGACCAGATACGCAGTATTTT.

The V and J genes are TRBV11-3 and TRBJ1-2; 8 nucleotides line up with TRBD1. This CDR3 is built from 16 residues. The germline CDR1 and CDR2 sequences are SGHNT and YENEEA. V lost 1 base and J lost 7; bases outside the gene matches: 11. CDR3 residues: CASSLVLTGGPVGYTF. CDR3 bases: TGTGCCAGCAGCTTAGTACTTACAGGGGGGCCTGTTGGCTACACCTTC.

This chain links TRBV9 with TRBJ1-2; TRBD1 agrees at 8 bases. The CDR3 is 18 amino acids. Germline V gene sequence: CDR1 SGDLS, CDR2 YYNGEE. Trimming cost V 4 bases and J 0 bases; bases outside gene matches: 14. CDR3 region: CASSPYVPGQATNYGYTF. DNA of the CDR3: TGTGCCAGCAGCCCTTATGTTCCGGGACAGGCAACTAACTATGGCTACACCTTC.

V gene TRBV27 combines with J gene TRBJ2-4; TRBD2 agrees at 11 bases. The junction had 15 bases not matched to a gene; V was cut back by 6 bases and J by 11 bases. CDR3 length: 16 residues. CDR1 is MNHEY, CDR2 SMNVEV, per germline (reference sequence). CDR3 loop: CASSPILAGGRGVQYF. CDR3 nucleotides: TGTGCCAGCAGCCCGATCCTAGCGGGGGGCCGGGGAGTTCAGTACTTC.

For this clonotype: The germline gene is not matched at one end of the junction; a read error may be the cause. CDR3 in DNA: TGTGCCACCAGCAGAGGACGGACTCCTACGTTTATTAACTTC. It yields the protein CATSRGRTPTFINF. The chain has TRBV15 and TRBJ2-7; possible D gene TRBD2, 5 bases. The CDR3 has 14 residues. Germline CDR1 and CDR2: LNHNV and YYDKDF (reference sequence).